The 14 T cell receptor beta chains below come from one sample, sequenced in a study of OX40 agonist ivuxolimab in advanced cancers. The method was immunoSEQ multiplex PCR; TCRdb's version includes in-frame clones alone and lacks a portion of them. This table has some 46,000 clones, approximately 80% appearing once. Sequences were derived from CD4+ or CD8+ T cells sorted from blood, sampled in a trial of the OX40 agonist ivuxolimab. These receptors came from an adult with an advanced solid tumor such as melanoma, head and neck, liver or kidney cancer.

This clone occurred once. V gene TRBV28 combines with J gene TRBJ2-7; TRBD2 is a possible D gene (6 bases). Germline-derived CDR1 and CDR2 are MDHEN and SYDVKM. Between the trimmed V and J ends, which lost 3 bases and 3 bases, there was a span of 12 bases. The CDR3 extends over 14 amino acids. The CDR3 is CASSFPGSLYEQYF. CDR3 nucleotide sequence: TGTGCCAGCAGTTTTCCCGGGAGCCTCTACGAGCAGTACTTC. The full variable domain, in which reference TRBV28 and TRBJ2-7 provide the parts outside the CDR3, is DVKVTQSSRYLVKRTGEKVFLECVQDMDHENMFWYRQDPGLGLRLIYFSYDVKMKEKGDIPEGYSVSREKKERFSLILESASTNQTSMYLCASSFPGSLYEQYFGPGTRLTVT.

The V and J genes are TRBV5-1 and TRBJ2-1; 12 nucleotides agree with TRBD2. The germline CDR1 and CDR2 sequences are SGHRS and YFSETQ. V lost 0 bases, J lost 8 bases, and 9 bases stayed unmatched. The CDR3 spans 17 residues. CDR3 loop: CASSLASASGGADEQFF. CDR3 coding DNA: TGCGCCAGCAGCTTGGCCTCGGCTAGCGGGGGGGCAGATGAGCAGTTCTTC. The variable domain in full, completed from reference TRBV5-1 and TRBJ2-1, reads KAGVTQTPRYLIKTRGQQVTLSCSPISGHRSVSWYQQTPGQGLQFLFEYFSETQRNKGNFPGRFSGRQFSNSRSEMNVSTLELGDSALYLCASSLASASGGADEQFFGPGTRLTVL.

On this clone: Its ends do not fully match the called genes, so a read error is possible. This rearrangement joins TRBV5-6 to TRBJ1-1, with D tentatively TRBD1 (6 bases). CDR3 size: 13 residues. The V gene's germline CDR1 is SGHDT and CDR2 YYEEEE. The CDR3 DNA follows: TGTGCCAGCAGCTTGAGCGCCCAGGGGAGCCTGAGTTTT. It yields the protein CASSLSAQGSLSF.

The chain is built from TRBV5-5 and TRBJ1-2, with 8 nucleotides matching TRBD1. The CDR3 runs 13 residues. The germline V gene encodes CDR1 SGHKS and CDR2 YYEKEE (reference sequence). Trimming cost V 4 bases and J 7 bases; bases outside gene matches: 6. The CDR3 loop is CASSQTGAGGYTF. The CDR3 DNA is TGTGCCAGCAGCCAGACAGGGGCTGGTGGCTACACCTTC.

This clone is labeled medium-sized. The chain uses TRBV14 and TRBJ1-2, with D possibly matching TRBD1 (6 bases). CDR1 is SGHDN and CDR2 is FVKESK in the germline V gene. The CDR3 covers 12 residues. Trimming shortened V by 4 bases and J by 8 bases, and 11 bases separated the two germline ends. The CDR3 here is CASSPNREGYTF. CDR3 nucleotides: TGTGCCAGCAGCCCAAACAGGGAAGGCTACACCTTC.

This clone appeared a few times. This rearrangement joins TRBV19 to TRBJ2-1; 8 bases match TRBD2. V lost 0 bases to trimming and J lost 7 bases; unmatched junction nucleotides: 11. Germline V lookup: CDR1 LNHDA, CDR2 SQIVND (reference sequence). The CDR3 is made up of 17 amino acids. CDR3 region: CASSIDSPGGPQNEQFF. CDR3 DNA: TGTGCCAGTAGTATAGATTCTCCGGGAGGGCCTCAGAATGAGCAGTTCTTC.

The chain links TRBV7-2 to TRBJ2-5; 7 nucleotides match TRBD2. Germline CDR1 reads SGHTA; CDR2 reads FQGNSA. Trimming removed 3 bases from V and 2 bases from J; junction bases left unmatched: 3. This CDR3 comprises 14 residues. CDR3 sequence: CASSLQRGQETQYF. The CDR3, as DNA: TGTGCCAGCAGCTTGCAGCGGGGACAAGAGACCCAGTACTTC.

The V gene is TRBV7-8, the J gene TRBJ2-1, with TRBD1 matching over 9 bases. CDR3 length: 15 amino acids. The V and J ends lost 3 bases and 2 bases, in that order; junction bases with no gene match: 2. Per the germline V gene, CDR1 is SGHVS and CDR2 is FQNEAQ. The CDR3 here is CASSFDRGAYNEQFF. DNA of the CDR3: TGTGCCAGCAGCTTTGACAGGGGGGCCTACAATGAGCAGTTCTTC.

V gene TRBV5-1 combines with J gene TRBJ2-3, with 9 bases matching TRBD2. This CDR3 comprises 17 residues. V was clipped by 6 bases and J by 7 bases; unmatched bases: 18. Germline-derived CDR1 and CDR2 are SGHRS and YFSETQ. CDR3 protein: CASTNQPGGRAGNTQYF. Here the CDR3 DNA reads TGCGCCAGCACCAATCAACCAGGCGGGAGGGCCGGAAATACGCAGTATTTT. Full variable domain (outside the CDR3, taken from reference TRBV5-1 and TRBJ2-3): KAGVTQTPRYLIKTRGQQVTLSCSPISGHRSVSWYQQTPGQGLQFLFEYFSETQRNKGNFPGRFSGRQFSNSRSEMNVSTLELGDSALYLCASTNQPGGRAGNTQYFGPGTRLTVL.

The chain joins TRBV7-3 to TRBJ2-3, with 12 bases aligning to TRBD2. CDR1 is SGHTA, CDR2 FQGTGA, per germline. V was clipped by 5 bases and J by 5 bases; unmatched bases: 2. This CDR3 has 14 residues. CDR3 sequence (DNA): TGTGCCAGCAGCCCTAGCGGGAGGGAAGATACGCAGTATTTT. Translating gives CASSPSGREDTQYF.

The J gene is TRBJ1-1, the V gene TRBV4-1; the match to TRBD1 covers 9 bases. Germline V gene sequence: CDR1 MGHRA, CDR2 YSYEKL. The J segment lost 5 bases and the V segment lost 4 bases, leaving 5 bases of the junction unmatched. The CDR3 is made up of 14 amino acids. The CDR3 nucleotides are TGCGCCAGCAGCCGACAGGGGGTTGAGACTGAAGCTTTCTTT. As protein: CASSRQGVETEAFF.

V usage is TRBV7-2 and J usage is TRBJ1-1; D is perhaps TRBD1 (6 bases). The CDR3 extends over 16 amino acids. Germline V gene sequence: CDR1 SGHTA, CDR2 FQGNSA. The V and J ends lost 2 bases and 0 bases respectively, with 13 bases between them. CDR3 region: CASSLRGGRLNTEAFF. The CDR3, as DNA: TGTGCCAGCAGCTTACGGGGGGGGCGGCTGAACACTGAAGCTTTCTTT.

V and J are TRBV5-4 and TRBJ1-4; 10 bases are a match to TRBD1. The CDR3 sequence is 15 residues long. With 3 bases clipped from V and 8 bases from J, the junction kept 7 bases outside the gene matches. Germline CDR1 is SGHNT and CDR2 is YYREEE (reference sequence). CDR3 sequence: CASSSMTGGREKLFF. The CDR3 region has the DNA TGTGCCAGCAGCTCGATGACAGGGGGCAGGGAAAAACTGTTTTTT.

V usage is TRBV6-1 and J usage is TRBJ2-3; D might be TRBD1 (6 bases). This CDR3 has 17 amino acids. Germline loops: CDR1 MNHNS, CDR2 SASEGT. V was trimmed by 2 bases and J by 4 bases, leaving 19 bases between them. The CDR3 DNA follows: TGTGCCAGCAGTGAAACCTCCGGGACACTCTCCCCAGATACGCAGTATTTT. It is translated as CASSETSGTLSPDTQYF.